A selection of T cell receptor beta chains follows, all from one sample in a study of blood T cell repertoires in COVID-19. Measured with immunoSEQ multiplex PCR; TCRdb has only the in-frame clones, and not every one. The repertoire holds just over 75,000 clones, with over 80% as singletons. The sample consisted of peripheral blood. These receptors were taken from a man in his 60s with active or convalescent COVID-19. Each CDR3 is given with its conserved first and last residue. Fields, in order: V gene, D gene, clone size, J gene, CDR3 DNA, CDR3 protein. D genes are given only for firm matches. Expanded clones get a size class; other rows say once, few or many, or leave the size out.

>TRBV19|-|few|TRBJ2-7
TGTGCCAGTAGTATAGACAGGATTGACTACGAGCAGTACTTC
CASSIDRIDYEQYF
>TRBV4-3|-|-|TRBJ2-7
TGCGCCAGCAGCCAAGATCCGGGGACCTACGAGCAGTACTTC
CASSQDPGTYEQYF
>TRBV5-4|-|-|TRBJ1-2
TGTGCCAGCAGCTTGGAGGCGGGGCCCTATGGCTACACCTTC
CASSLEAGPYGYTF
>TRBV19|TRBD1|-|TRBJ2-7
TGTGCCAGTAGTATAGGACAGGGCACCTACGAGCAGTACTTC
CASSIGQGTYEQYF
>TRBV4-2|TRBD1|-|TRBJ1-5
TGTGCCAGCAGCCAAGGGGGGGACAGGGGACAGCCCCAGCATTTT
CASSQGGDRGQPQHF
>TRBV7-2|TRBD2|-|TRBJ2-1
TGTGCCAGCAGCTTTTTGCCTAGCGGGGGGAGGAGCAATGAGCAGTTCTTC
CASSFLPSGGRSNEQFF
>TRBV6-2/TRBV6-3|TRBD2|-|TRBJ2-5
TGTGCCAGCAACCCACGGAATCGCGGGGGGTCCCAAGAGACCCAGTACTTC
CASNPRNRGGSQETQYF
>TRBV4-3|-|-|TRBJ1-3
TGCGCCAGCAGCCAAGTAATCCAGGCGGGAAACACCATATATTTT
CASSQVIQAGNTIYF
>TRBV6-2/TRBV6-3|TRBD1|-|TRBJ1-5
TGTGCCAGCAGTTACTCGACAGGGGGCGCGGGGCCCCAGCATTTT
CASSYSTGGAGPQHF
>TRBV19|TRBD1|once|TRBJ1-6
TGTGCCAGTAGCCCCCTCGGACAGGATAATTCACCCCTCCACTTT
CASSPLGQDNSPLHF
>TRBV18|-|once|TRBJ2-3
TGTGCCAGCTCACCTCGGGGTACAGATACGCAGTATTTT
CASSPRGTDTQYF
>TRBV7-9|-|-|TRBJ1-1
TGTGCCAGCAGCAGACACCCCACTGAAGCTTTCTTT
CASSRHPTEAFF
>TRBV7-9|-|-|TRBJ2-5
TGTGCCAGCACCGCAGGCGGGACAGAGACCCAGTACTTC
CASTAGGTETQYF
>TRBV11-3|-|-|TRBJ2-2
TGTGCCAGCAGCGTACAGGGTTACGGGGAGCTGTTTTTT
CASSVQGYGELFF
>TRBV7-9|-|-|TRBJ1-1
TGTGCCAGCAGCTCGAGGTCTTTGAACACTGAAGCTTTCTTT
CASSSRSLNTEAFF
>TRBV7-2|-|-|TRBJ1-4
TGTGCCAGCAGAACAGGGTCCACTAATGAAAAACTGTTTTTT
CASRTGSTNEKLFF
>TRBV6-5|-|-|TRBJ1-3
TGTGCCAGCAGTTACACGCAGGGGTCTGGAAACACCATATATTTT
CASSYTQGSGNTIYF
>TRBV6-5|-|-|TRBJ2-3
TGTGCCAGCAGTCCCCCCGGGACAGATACGCAGTATTTT
CASSPPGTDTQYF
>TRBV11-3|TRBD1|-|TRBJ2-2
TGTGCCAGCAGCTTCGTACCCGGGACAGCCAACACCGGGGAGCTGTTTTTT
CASSFVPGTANTGELFF
>TRBV7-2|TRBD1|-|TRBJ1-2
TGTGCCAGCAGCCCCCAGGGGGAATCTGGCTACACCTTC
CASSPQGESGYTF
>TRBV18|TRBD1|few|TRBJ1-3
TGTGCCAGCTCAACAAAGACAGGGCACTCTGGAAACACCATATATTTT
CASSTKTGHSGNTIYF
>TRBV18|TRBD1|many|TRBJ2-7
TGTGCCAGCTCACCTGGACAGGGGAACATGTACGAGCAGTACTTC
CASSPGQGNMYEQYF
>TRBV28|TRBD1|-|TRBJ1-6
TGTGCCAGCAGTCCTTACAGGGGGTATTCACCCCTCCACTTT
CASSPYRGYSPLHF
>TRBV7-9|TRBD1|-|TRBJ1-2
TGTGCCAGCACGGTGATCCGGGACAGGGCTTATGGCTACACCTTC
CASTVIRDRAYGYTF
>TRBV5-5|TRBD2|-|TRBJ2-3
TGTGCCAGCAGCGCCACTAGCGGGGGGGCCGATACGCAGTATTTT
CASSATSGGADTQYF
>TRBV7-9|-|-|TRBJ1-2
TGTGCCAGCAGCTTAGCTACAGCAAACTATGGCTACACCTTC
CASSLATANYGYTF
>TRBV29-1|-|-|TRBJ2-1
TGCAGCGTTGAAGTACGGGGGGCGAGGAATGAGCAGTTCTTC
CSVEVRGARNEQFF
>TRBV12-5|TRBD1|-|TRBJ1-5
TGTGCTAGTGGTGGACAGGGGGTGAGCAATCAGCCCCAGCATTTT
CASGGQGVSNQPQHF
>TRBV7-2|TRBD2|-|TRBJ2-7
TGTGCCAGCAGCTTAGGGGAGGGTACGAGGTACGAGCAGTACTTC
CASSLGEGTRYEQYF
>TRBV27|TRBD1|-|TRBJ1-4
TGTGCCAGCAGTCCTGGACAGGGTTTCAAAAAACTGTTTTTT
CASSPGQGFKKLFF
>TRBV10-3|-|-|TRBJ2-5
TGTGCCATCAGTGAGTACCCGCGATCTGTGGAGACCCAGTACTTC
CAISEYPRSVETQYF
>TRBV9|-|few|TRBJ1-2
TGTGCCAGCAGCCCGGTGGCGCAGGGGAACTATGGCTACACCTTC
CASSPVAQGNYGYTF
>TRBV6-1|TRBD1|-|TRBJ1-6
TGTGCCAGCAGTGACAGGGGGCGCTTTAATTCACCCCTCCACTTT
CASSDRGRFNSPLHF
>TRBV6-1|TRBD1|-|TRBJ1-4
TGTGCCAGCAGTGCCGGCCGGGACAGGGGTCAGGCTAATGAAAAACTGTTTTTT
CASSAGRDRGQANEKLFF
>TRBV3-1/TRBV3-2|TRBD1|few|TRBJ2-2
TGTGCCAGCAGCCACGGACAGGTCAGGGGGGAGCTGTTTTTT
CASSHGQVRGELFF
>TRBV3-1/TRBV3-2|-|-|TRBJ2-7
TGTGCCAGCAGCCAAGGCACTCAGCAGTACTTC
CASSQGTQQYF
>TRBV23-1|TRBD1|-|TRBJ1-2
TGCGCCAGCAGTCAAGGGACAGGGGAACCTTATGGCTACACCTTC
CASSQGTGEPYGYTF
>TRBV4-3|-|-|TRBJ1-4
TGCGCCAGCAGCCAGCTATATGCAACTAATGAAAAACTGTTTTTT
CASSQLYATNEKLFF
>TRBV7-2|-|-|TRBJ2-1
TGTGCCAGCAGCTCGGGTAGACCGAATGAGCAGTTCTTC
CASSSGRPNEQFF
>TRBV27|-|once|TRBJ1-3
TGTGCCAGCAGTCTGGGACACTCTGGAAACACCATATATTTT
CASSLGHSGNTIYF
>TRBV4-3|-|-|TRBJ2-7
TGCGCCAGCAGCCCCAGGGTGGTGGAGGAGCAGTACTTC
CASSPRVVEEQYF
>TRBV6-2/TRBV6-3|-|-|TRBJ2-3
TGTGCCAGCAGTTCCTTAGCGGCGGAGTTTCCAGATACGCAGTATTTT
CASSSLAAEFPDTQYF
>TRBV7-9|-|few|TRBJ2-3
TGTGCCAGCAGCTTAGGACGGCGGGCCCCTGTGTCAGATACGCAGTATTTT
CASSLGRRAPVSDTQYF
>TRBV4-3|-|-|TRBJ1-1
TGCGCCAGCAGCCAAGCGGCAGGGCGGAACACTGAAGCTTTCTTT
CASSQAAGRNTEAFF
>TRBV20-1|TRBD2|few|TRBJ2-7
TGCAGTGCGTCTAGCGGCCACGAGCAGTACTTC
CSASSGHEQYF
>TRBV7-9|-|-|TRBJ2-5
TGTGCCAGCAGCTTCGCGGGAGAGACCCAGTACTTC
CASSFAGETQYF
>TRBV12-3/TRBV12-4|-|-|TRBJ1-2
TGTGCCAGCTCCCTGGCAGGGGTCTATGGCTACACCTTC
CASSLAGVYGYTF
>TRBV27|-|-|TRBJ1-1
TGTGCCAGCAGTTTCAACGTGAGGAACACTGAAGCTTTCTTT
CASSFNVRNTEAFF
>TRBV27|-|-|TRBJ2-5
TGTGCCAGCAGTTTATTAGGGGGGGCTGGCCAGTACTTC
CASSLLGGAGQYF
>TRBV6-5|-|-|TRBJ1-2
TGTGCCAGCAGGGGGCGAAGTGGCTACACCTTC
CASRGRSGYTF
>TRBV7-9|-|-|TRBJ2-7
TGTGCCAGCAGCCAACCAGGTCCTCGCACCTACGAGCAGTACTTC
CASSQPGPRTYEQYF
>TRBV19|TRBD1|-|TRBJ2-7
TGTGCCAGTAGTTTCGGACAGGGCTACGAGCAGTACTTC
CASSFGQGYEQYF
>TRBV7-2|TRBD2|large|TRBJ2-7
TGTGCCAGCAGCTTCGGGGGGGGCTACGAGCAGTACTTC
CASSFGGGYEQYF
>TRBV3-1/TRBV3-2|-|-|TRBJ2-7
TGTGCCAGCAGCCATGCAGGGGAGCAGTACTTC
CASSHAGEQYF
>TRBV19|-|few|TRBJ1-2
TGTGCCAGTAGTATCCTCGGGACACAAAACGCCTATGGCTACACCTTC
CASSILGTQNAYGYTF
>TRBV29-1|-|few|TRBJ2-1
TGCAGCGTTGGACAGACACTCTACAATGAGCAGTTCTTC
CSVGQTLYNEQFF
>TRBV23-1|TRBD2|-|TRBJ2-1
TGCGCCAGCAGTCATGGACTAGCTTTGGTCCATAATGAGCAGTTCTTC
CASSHGLALVHNEQFF
>TRBV6-1|TRBD1|-|TRBJ1-1
TGTGCCAGCAGTGATGGGACAGTGAACACTGAAGCTTTCTTT
CASSDGTVNTEAFF
>TRBV2|-|-|TRBJ2-4
TGTGCCAGCAGTGGGCAGGACAAAAACATTCAGTACTTC
CASSGQDKNIQYF